Listed below are T cell receptor beta chains from one sample, sequenced in a study of cytomegalovirus exposure and HLA in healthy donors. TCRdb keeps only in-frame clones here, not all; method: immunoSEQ multiplex PCR. The table records under 140,000 clones, 75% to 80% of them present only once. Sequencing was performed on PBMCs. All receptors derive from a young woman in good health and CMV-seronegative. The CDR3 runs from the conserved cysteine through the conserved F or W. D genes are given only for firm matches. Clone size is stated in some rows and not others, as once, few, many or a class when expanded.

length | J | V | size | D | CDR3 | DNA
12 | TRBJ2-1 | TRBV27 | once | - | CASSFIRGEQFF | TGTGCCAGCAGTTTTATCCGGGGTGAGCAGTTCTTC
14 | TRBJ2-7 | TRBV11-2 | - | TRBD2 | CASSFLGLAGGPGF | TGTGCCAGCAGCTTCTTAGGACTAGCGGGAGGGCCTGGCTTC
15 | TRBJ2-2 | TRBV6-6 | few | TRBD2 | CASSSRGGFSGELFF | TGTGCCAGCAGTTCGCGGGGGGGATTTTCCGGGGAGCTGTTTTTT
14 | TRBJ2-1 | TRBV19 | - | - | CASSIVWETNEQFF | TGTGCCAGTAGTATAGTCTGGGAGACCAATGAGCAGTTCTTC
14 | TRBJ1-4 | TRBV6-5 | few | - | CASSSGGSNEKLFF | TGTGCCAGCAGTTCCGGTGGTTCTAATGAAAAACTGTTTTTT
14 | TRBJ1-2 | TRBV2 | - | - | CASRVTGSNYGYTF | TGTGCCAGCAGGGTAACAGGGAGCAACTATGGCTACACCTTC
14 | TRBJ2-7 | TRBV27 | - | TRBD1 | CASSRQGSAYEQYF | TGTGCCAGCAGTCGACAGGGGTCTGCCTACGAGCAGTACTTC
16 | TRBJ2-2 | TRBV4-3 | - | TRBD1 | CASSQRQDRVTGELFF | TGCGCCAGCAGCCAAAGGCAGGACAGGGTAACCGGGGAGCTGTTTTTT
14 | TRBJ1-2 | TRBV7-8 | few | - | CASSLDSPPRGYTF | TGTGCCAGCAGCCTAGACAGTCCTCCACGGGGCTACACCTTC
15 | TRBJ2-5 | TRBV2 | once | TRBD1 | CASSRGQGAGETQYF | TGTGCCAGCAGTAGAGGACAGGGGGCGGGGGAGACCCAGTACTTC
15 | TRBJ2-1 | TRBV7-8 | - | TRBD1 | CASSLGQGAGNEQFF | TGTGCCAGCAGCTTGGGACAGGGGGCGGGAAATGAGCAGTTCTTC
15 | TRBJ2-2 | TRBV7-2 | - | TRBD2 | CASSLVRGGTGELFF | TGTGCCAGCAGCTTAGTACGGGGGGGAACCGGGGAGCTGTTTTTT
15 | TRBJ2-1 | TRBV27 | once | TRBD2 | CASSLTSGGPGEQFF | TGTGCCAGCAGCCTTACTAGCGGGGGGCCCGGTGAGCAGTTCTTC
12 | TRBJ2-5 | TRBV5-6 | - | - | CASSNRQETQYF | TGTGCCAGCAGCAACAGACAAGAGACCCAGTACTTC
19 | TRBJ1-5 | TRBV10-1 | - | TRBD1 | CASRELGTGGEWGNQPQHF | TGCGCCAGCAGAGAGCTCGGGACAGGGGGCGAGTGGGGCAATCAGCCCCAGCATTTT
12 | TRBJ1-1 | TRBV28 | few | - | CASSSTDQRAFF | TGTGCCAGCAGTTCGACAGATCAGAGAGCTTTCTTT
14 | TRBJ1-6 | TRBV5-6 | - | - | CASSRQRYNSPLHF | TGTGCCAGCAGTCGACAGCGCTATAATTCACCCCTCCACTTT
17 | TRBJ2-7 | TRBV28 | few | TRBD1 | CASSPGTGDWGQIEQYF | TGTGCCAGCAGTCCGGGGACAGGGGACTGGGGCCAGATCGAGCAGTACTTC
12 | TRBJ1-2 | TRBV5-4 | - | - | CASSLAGIGYTF | TGTGCCAGCAGCTTGGCCGGGATTGGCTACACCTTC
18 | TRBJ2-6 | TRBV5-4 | - | TRBD2 | CASSLQGTSRSGANVLTF | TGTGCCAGCAGCTTGCAGGGGACTAGCAGGTCTGGGGCCAACGTCCTGACTTTC
13 | TRBJ2-1 | TRBV19 | - | - | CASSIDQVNEQFF | TGTGCCAGTAGTATAGATCAGGTCAATGAGCAGTTCTTC
15 | TRBJ1-1 | TRBV5-4 | - | - | CASSLEQLLNTEAFF | TGTGCCAGCAGCTTGGAACAGCTCTTGAACACTGAAGCTTTCTTT
15 | TRBJ2-7 | TRBV18 | few | TRBD2 | CASSPLAGGPYEQYF | TGTGCCAGCTCACCTCTAGCGGGGGGGCCCTACGAGCAGTACTTC
15 | TRBJ1-1 | TRBV18 | - | TRBD1 | CASSPTGQGNTEAFF | TGTGCCAGCTCACCAACGGGACAGGGGAACACTGAAGCTTTCTTT
14 | TRBJ1-1 | TRBV6-5 | few | - | CASSRSTVNTEAFF | TGTGCCAGCAGCCGATCTACAGTGAACACTGAAGCTTTCTTT
16 | TRBJ2-1 | TRBV28 | - | TRBD2 | CASSTPGSGRTNEQFF | TGTGCCAGCAGTACCCCGGGTAGCGGGAGAACCAATGAGCAGTTCTTC
15 | TRBJ2-1 | TRBV6-6 | - | TRBD1 | CASSYGQGGHNEQFF | TGTGCCAGCAGTTACGGACAGGGTGGCCACAATGAGCAGTTCTTC